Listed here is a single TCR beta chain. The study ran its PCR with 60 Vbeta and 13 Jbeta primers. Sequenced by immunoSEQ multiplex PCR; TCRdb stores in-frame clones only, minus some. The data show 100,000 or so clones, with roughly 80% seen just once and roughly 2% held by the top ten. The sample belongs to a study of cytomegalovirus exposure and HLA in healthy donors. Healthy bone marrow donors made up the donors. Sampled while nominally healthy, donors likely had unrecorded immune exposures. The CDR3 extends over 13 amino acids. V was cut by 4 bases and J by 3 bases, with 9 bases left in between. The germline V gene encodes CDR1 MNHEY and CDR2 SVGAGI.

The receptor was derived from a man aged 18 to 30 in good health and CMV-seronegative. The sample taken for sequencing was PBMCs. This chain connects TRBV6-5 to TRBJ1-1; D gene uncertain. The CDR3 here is CASSLQADTEAFF. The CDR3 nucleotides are TGTGCCAGCAGTTTGCAAGCTGACACTGAAGCTTTCTTT.